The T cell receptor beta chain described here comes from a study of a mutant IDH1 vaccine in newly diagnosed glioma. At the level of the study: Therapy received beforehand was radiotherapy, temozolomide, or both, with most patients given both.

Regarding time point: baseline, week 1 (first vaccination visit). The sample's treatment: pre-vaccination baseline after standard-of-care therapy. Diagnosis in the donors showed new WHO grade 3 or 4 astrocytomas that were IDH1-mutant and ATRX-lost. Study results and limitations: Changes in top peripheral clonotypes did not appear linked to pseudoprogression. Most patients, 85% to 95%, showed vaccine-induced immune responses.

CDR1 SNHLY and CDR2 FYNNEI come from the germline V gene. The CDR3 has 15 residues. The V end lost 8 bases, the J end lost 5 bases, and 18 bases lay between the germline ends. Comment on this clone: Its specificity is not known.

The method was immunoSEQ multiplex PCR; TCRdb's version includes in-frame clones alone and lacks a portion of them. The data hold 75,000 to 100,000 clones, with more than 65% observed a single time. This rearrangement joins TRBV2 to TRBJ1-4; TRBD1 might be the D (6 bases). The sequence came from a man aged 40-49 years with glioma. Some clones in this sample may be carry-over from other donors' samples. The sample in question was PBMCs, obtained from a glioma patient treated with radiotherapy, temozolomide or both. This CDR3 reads CASLKTQGNNEKLFF. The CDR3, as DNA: TGTGCCAGCCTGAAGACCCAGGGGAACAATGAAAAACTGTTTTTT.